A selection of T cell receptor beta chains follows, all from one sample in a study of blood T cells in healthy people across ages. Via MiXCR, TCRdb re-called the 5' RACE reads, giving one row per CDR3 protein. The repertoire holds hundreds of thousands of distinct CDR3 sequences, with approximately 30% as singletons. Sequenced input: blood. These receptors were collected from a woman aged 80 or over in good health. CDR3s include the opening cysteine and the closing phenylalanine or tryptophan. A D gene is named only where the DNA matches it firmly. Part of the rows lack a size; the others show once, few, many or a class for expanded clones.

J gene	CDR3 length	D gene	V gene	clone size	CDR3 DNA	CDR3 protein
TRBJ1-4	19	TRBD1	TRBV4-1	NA	TGCGCCAGCAGCCAGAAGATAGGACAGGCTCTTGCAACTAATGAAAAACTGTTTTTT	CASSQKIGQALATNEKLFF
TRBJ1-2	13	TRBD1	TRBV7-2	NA	TGTGCCAACAGCTCTACAGGGGACTATGGCTACACCTTC	CANSSTGDYGYTF
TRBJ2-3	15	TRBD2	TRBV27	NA	TGTGCCAGCAGCGGACGGGGGGACTTTACAGATACGCAGTATTTT	CASSGRGDFTDTQYF
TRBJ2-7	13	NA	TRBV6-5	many	TGTGCCAGCTCTGGACATAACTCCTACGAGCAGTACTTC	CASSGHNSYEQYF
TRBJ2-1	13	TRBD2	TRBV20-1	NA	TGCAGTGCTGGACTAGCGGGTGGGTATGAGCAGTTCTTC	CSAGLAGGYEQFF
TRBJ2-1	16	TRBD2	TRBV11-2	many	TGTGCCAGCAGCTCGTTGAAAAGGGCGGGAGCCAATGAGCAGTTCTTC	CASSSLKRAGANEQFF
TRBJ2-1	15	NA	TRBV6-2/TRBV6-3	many	TGTGCCAGCAGAAAGCCAGCGAGCTCCTACAATGAGCAGTTCTTC	CASRKPASSYNEQFF
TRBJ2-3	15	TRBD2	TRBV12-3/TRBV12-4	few	TGTGCCAGCAGTTTCCCTAGCGGGGGTGCAGATACGCAGTATTTT	CASSFPSGGADTQYF
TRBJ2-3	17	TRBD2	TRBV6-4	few	TGTGCCAGCAGTGACTCGAATAGCGGGAGTGGCACAGATACGCAGTATTTT	CASSDSNSGSGTDTQYF
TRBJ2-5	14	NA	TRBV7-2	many	TGTGCCAGCAGTATCTTAGCTGTACGGGAGACCCAGTACTTC	CASSILAVRETQYF